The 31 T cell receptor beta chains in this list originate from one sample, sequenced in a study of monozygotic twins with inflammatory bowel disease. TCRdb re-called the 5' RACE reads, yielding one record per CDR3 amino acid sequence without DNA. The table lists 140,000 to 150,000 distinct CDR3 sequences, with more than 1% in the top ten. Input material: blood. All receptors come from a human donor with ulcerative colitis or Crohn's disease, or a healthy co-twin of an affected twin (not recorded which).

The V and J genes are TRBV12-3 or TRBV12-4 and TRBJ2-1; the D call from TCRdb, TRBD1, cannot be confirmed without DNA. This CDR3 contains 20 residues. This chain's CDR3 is CASSPRDRGSSPRAYNEQFF.

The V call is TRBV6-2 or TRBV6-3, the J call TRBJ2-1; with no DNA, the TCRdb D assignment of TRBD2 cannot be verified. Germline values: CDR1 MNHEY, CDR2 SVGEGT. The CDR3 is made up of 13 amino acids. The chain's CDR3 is CASGWAGYNEQFF.

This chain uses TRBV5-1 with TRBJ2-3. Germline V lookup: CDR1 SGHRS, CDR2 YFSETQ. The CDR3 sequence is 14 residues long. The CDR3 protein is CASSFSAFTDTQYF.

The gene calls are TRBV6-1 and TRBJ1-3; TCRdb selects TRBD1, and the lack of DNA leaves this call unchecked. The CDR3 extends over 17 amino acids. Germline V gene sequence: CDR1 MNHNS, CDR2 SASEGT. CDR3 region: CASSPLGTVNSGNTIYF.

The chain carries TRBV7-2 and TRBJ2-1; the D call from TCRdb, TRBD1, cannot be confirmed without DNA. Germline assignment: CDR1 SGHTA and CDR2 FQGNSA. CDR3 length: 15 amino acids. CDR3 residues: CASSLRDRGHNEQFF.

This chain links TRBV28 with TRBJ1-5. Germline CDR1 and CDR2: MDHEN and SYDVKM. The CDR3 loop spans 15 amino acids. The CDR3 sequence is CASSPRGSEGQPQHF.

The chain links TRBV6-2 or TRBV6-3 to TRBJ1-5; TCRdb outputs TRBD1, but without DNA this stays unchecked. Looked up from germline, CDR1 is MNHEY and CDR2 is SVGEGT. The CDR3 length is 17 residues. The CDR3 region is CASSYPLGVRSNQPQHF.

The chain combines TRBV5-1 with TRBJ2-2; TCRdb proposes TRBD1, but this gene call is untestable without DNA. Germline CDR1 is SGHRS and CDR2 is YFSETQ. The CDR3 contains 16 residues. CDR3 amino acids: CASSTSGTTNTGELFF.

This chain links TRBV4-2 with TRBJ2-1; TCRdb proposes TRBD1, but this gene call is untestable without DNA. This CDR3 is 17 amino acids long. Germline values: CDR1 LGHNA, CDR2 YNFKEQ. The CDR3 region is CASSPKTGRPSYNEQFF.

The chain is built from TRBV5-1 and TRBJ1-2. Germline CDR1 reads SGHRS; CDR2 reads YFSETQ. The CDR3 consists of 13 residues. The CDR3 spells CASSMDVWRGYTF.

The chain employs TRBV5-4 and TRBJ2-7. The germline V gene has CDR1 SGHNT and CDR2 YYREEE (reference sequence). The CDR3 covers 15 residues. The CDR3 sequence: CASSLAGGRSYEQYF. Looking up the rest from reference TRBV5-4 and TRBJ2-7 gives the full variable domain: ETGVTQSPTHLIKTRGQQVTLRCSSQSGHNTVSWYQQALGQGPQFIFQYYREEENGRGNFPPRFSGLQFPNYSSELNVNALELDDSALYLCASSLAGGRSYEQYFGPGTRLTVT.

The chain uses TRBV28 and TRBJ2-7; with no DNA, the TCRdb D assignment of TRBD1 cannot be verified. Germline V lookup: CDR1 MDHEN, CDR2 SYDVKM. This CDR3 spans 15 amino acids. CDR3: CASSPPGVGGYEQYF.

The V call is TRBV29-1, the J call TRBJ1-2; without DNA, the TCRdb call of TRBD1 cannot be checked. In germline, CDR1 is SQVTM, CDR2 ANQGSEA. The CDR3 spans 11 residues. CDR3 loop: CSVERGAGYTF.

This CDR3 reads CASNRGAGQSVSNYGYTF. The chain combines TRBV11-2 with TRBJ1-2; there is no DNA to check the TCRdb D call of TRBD1. Germline loops: CDR1 SGHAT, CDR2 FQNNGV. The CDR3 covers 18 residues.

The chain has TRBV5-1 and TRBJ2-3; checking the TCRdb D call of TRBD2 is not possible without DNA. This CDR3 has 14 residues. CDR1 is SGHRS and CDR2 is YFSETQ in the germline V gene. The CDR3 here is CASGTSDSTDTQYF.

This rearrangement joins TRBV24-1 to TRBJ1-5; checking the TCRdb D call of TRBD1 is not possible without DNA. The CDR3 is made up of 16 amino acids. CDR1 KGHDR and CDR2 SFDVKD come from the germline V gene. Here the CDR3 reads CATSDRTGGYNQPQHF.

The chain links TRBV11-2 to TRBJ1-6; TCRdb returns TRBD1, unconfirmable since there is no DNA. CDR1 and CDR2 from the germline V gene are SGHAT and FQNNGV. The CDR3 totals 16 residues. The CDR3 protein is CASSLVGAVLGSPLHF.

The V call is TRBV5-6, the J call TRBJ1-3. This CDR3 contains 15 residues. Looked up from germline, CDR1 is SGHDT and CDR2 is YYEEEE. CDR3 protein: CASSRLSASGNTIYF.

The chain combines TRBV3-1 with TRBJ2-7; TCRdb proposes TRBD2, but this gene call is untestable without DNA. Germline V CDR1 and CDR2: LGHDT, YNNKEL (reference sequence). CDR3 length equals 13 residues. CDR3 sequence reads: CASGRGASYEQYF.

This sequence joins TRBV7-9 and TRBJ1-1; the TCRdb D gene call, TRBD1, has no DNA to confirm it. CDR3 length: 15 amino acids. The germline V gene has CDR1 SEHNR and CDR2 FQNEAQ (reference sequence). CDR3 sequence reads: CASSLTGGRITEAFF. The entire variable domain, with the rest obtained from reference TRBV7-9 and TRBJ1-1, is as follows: DTGVSQNPRHKITKRGQNVTFRCDPISEHNRLYWYRQTLGQGPEFLTYFQNEAQLEKSRLLSDRFSAERPKGSFSTLEIQRTEQGDSAMYLCASSLTGGRITEAFFGQGTRLTVV.

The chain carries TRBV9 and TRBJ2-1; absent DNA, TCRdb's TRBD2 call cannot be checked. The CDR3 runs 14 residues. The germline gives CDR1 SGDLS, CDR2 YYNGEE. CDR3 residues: CASSPPSGKDEQFF.

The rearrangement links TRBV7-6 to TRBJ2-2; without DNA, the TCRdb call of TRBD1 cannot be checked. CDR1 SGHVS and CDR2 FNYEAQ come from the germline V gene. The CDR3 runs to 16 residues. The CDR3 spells CASSTGQGTHTGELFF.

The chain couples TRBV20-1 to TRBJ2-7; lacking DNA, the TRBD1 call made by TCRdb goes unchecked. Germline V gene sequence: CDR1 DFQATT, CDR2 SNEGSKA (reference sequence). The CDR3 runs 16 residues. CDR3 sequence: CSAQRPDRLVGYEQYF.

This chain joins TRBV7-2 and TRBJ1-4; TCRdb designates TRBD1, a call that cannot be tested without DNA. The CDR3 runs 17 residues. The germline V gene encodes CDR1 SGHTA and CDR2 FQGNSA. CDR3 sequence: CASSPGQPVYSNKKLFF. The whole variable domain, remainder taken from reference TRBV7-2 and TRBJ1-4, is GAGVSQSPSNKVTEKGKDVELRCDPISGHTALYWYRQSLGQGLEFLIYFQGNSAPDKSGLPSDRFSAERTGGSVSTLTIQRTQQEDSAVYLCASSPGQPVYSNKKLFFGSGTQLSVL.

CDR3 sequence: CASSQKQGNEQYF. The genes are TRBV4-1 and TRBJ2-7; without DNA, the TCRdb call of TRBD1 cannot be checked. Germline values: CDR1 MGHRA, CDR2 YSYEKL. The CDR3 contains 13 residues.

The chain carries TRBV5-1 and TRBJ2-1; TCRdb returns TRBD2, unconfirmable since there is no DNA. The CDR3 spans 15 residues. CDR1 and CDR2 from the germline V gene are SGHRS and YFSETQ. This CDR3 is CASSLAGGLNNEQFF.

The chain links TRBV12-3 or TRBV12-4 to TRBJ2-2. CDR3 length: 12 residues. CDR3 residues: CASSPLFGELFF.

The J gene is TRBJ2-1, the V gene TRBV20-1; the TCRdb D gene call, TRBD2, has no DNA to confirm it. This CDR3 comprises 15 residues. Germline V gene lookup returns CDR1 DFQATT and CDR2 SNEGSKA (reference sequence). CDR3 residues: CSARFRTSGRSVEFF.

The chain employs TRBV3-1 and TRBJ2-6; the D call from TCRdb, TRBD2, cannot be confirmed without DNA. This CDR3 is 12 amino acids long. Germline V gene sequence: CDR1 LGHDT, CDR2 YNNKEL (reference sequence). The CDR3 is CASSQDGGKLTF.

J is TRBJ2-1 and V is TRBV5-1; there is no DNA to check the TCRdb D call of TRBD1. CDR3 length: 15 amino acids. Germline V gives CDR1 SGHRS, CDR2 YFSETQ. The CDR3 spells CASSLERGGYNEQFF. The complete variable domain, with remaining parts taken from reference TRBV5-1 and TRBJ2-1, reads KAGVTQTPRYLIKTRGQQVTLSCSPISGHRSVSWYQQTPGQGLQFLFEYFSETQRNKGNFPGRFSGRQFSNSRSEMNVSTLELGDSALYLCASSLERGGYNEQFFGPGTRLTVL.

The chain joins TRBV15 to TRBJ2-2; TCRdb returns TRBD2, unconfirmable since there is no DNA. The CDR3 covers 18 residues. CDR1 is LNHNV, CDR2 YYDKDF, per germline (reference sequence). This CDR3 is CATSRKVGSGKVTGELFF.